Reported below is one TCR beta chain. This entry comes from a study of blood T cell repertoires in COVID-19. About the study: Both acute and convalescent COVID-19 samples were obtained from the United States, Italy and Spain. Sample material is recorded as cDNA or gDNA derived from T cells, B-cell-depleted T cells, or PBMCs.

The table came from immunoSEQ multiplex PCR; TCRdb's copy has only in-frame clones and leaves some out. The sample carries some 380,000 clones, about four fifths recorded once. This CDR3 spans 13 amino acids. Germline V lookup: CDR1 MNHNS, CDR2 SASEGT. V lost 3 bases, J lost 4 bases, and 7 bases lay in between. Sequencing was carried out using peripheral blood. The sequence derives from a human donor with acute or convalescent COVID-19. The donor label of this sample is uncertain. The V and J genes are TRBV6-1 and TRBJ1-5; no definite D call. Written as DNA, the CDR3 is TGTGCCAGCAGTGAGGGAGGGAATCAGCCCCAGCATTTT. Amino acids: CASSEGGNQPQHF.